This is a list of T cell receptor beta chains from one sample in a study of cytomegalovirus exposure and HLA in healthy donors. Clones were read by immunoSEQ multiplex PCR, and TCRdb kept only the in-frame ones, dropping some. Of around 150,000 clones listed, around 88% are singletons. The sequencing input was PBMCs. These receptor sequences come from a young woman in good health and CMV-seronegative. Both conserved end residues are part of each CDR3. A D gene is named only where the DNA matches it firmly. Clone size, where shown, is once, few, many, or a class for clones that have expanded.

j_gene,v_gene,abundance,d_gene,CDR3aa,CDR3nt
TRBJ1-1,TRBV5-1,.,.,CASSLVGGEGTEAFF,TGCGCCAGCAGCTTGGTGGGGGGGGAAGGCACTGAAGCTTTCTTT
TRBJ1-5,TRBV28,.,.,CANARDSNQPQHF,TGTGCCAATGCCAGGGATAGCAATCAGCCCCAGCATTTT
TRBJ2-7,TRBV7-2,.,.,CASSSYRRTYEQYF,TGTGCCAGCAGCAGTTATAGACGGACTTACGAGCAGTACTTC
TRBJ2-1,TRBV29-1,.,TRBD2,CSVPGLAGGPAYNEQFF,TGCAGCGTTCCTGGACTAGCGGGGGGGCCTGCCTACAATGAGCAGTTCTTC
TRBJ2-1,TRBV19,.,.,CATHGGYNEQFF,TGTGCCACCCATGGGGGGTACAATGAGCAGTTCTTC
TRBJ2-5,TRBV4-1,.,TRBD2,CASSQGAGGYQETQYF,TGCGCCAGCAGCCAAGGAGCGGGAGGGTACCAAGAGACCCAGTACTTC
TRBJ2-1,TRBV19,.,.,CASSPSLRGNEQFF,TGTGCCAGTAGTCCCAGCCTACGGGGGAATGAGCAGTTCTTC
TRBJ1-3,TRBV30,.,.,CAWSVLGNTIYF,TGTGCCTGGAGTGTCCTCGGAAACACCATATATTTT
TRBJ2-3,TRBV11-3,.,.,CASSLTREDTQYF,TGTGCCAGCAGCTTAACTAGGGAGGACACGCAGTATTTT
TRBJ1-2,TRBV4-2,.,.,CASSQGGDGVLWYGYTF,TGTGCCAGCAGCCAAGGCGGGGACGGAGTCCTTTGGTATGGCTACACCTTC
TRBJ2-2,TRBV5-1,.,.,CASSPLIGELFF,TGCGCCAGCAGTCCCCTAATCGGGGAGCTGTTTTTT
TRBJ1-2,TRBV28,.,.,CASSPDKPGGYTF,TGTGCCAGCAGTCCGGACAAACCTGGGGGCTACACCTTC
TRBJ2-2,TRBV28,.,TRBD1,CASSLGDRGRVGELFF,TGTGCCAGCAGTTTGGGGGACAGGGGGCGCGTCGGGGAGCTGTTTTTT
TRBJ1-4,TRBV6-6,.,.,CASSYPRPNEKLFF,TGTGCCAGCAGTTACCCTAGACCTAATGAAAAACTGTTTTTT
TRBJ1-5,TRBV18,.,TRBD1,CASSPDRDQPQHF,TGTGCCAGCTCTCCTGACAGGGACCAGCCCCAGCATTTT
TRBJ1-2,TRBV6-5,once,.,CASSTTGPYYGYTF,TGTGCCAGCAGTACCACAGGGCCCTACTATGGCTACACCTTC
TRBJ2-3,TRBV10-2,.,.,CASSLGNTQYF,TGCGCCAGCAGTCTAGGCAATACGCAGTATTTT
TRBJ2-7,TRBV5-1,.,.,CASSLGLPRLTYEQYF,TGCGCCAGCAGCTTGGGACTTCCGCGACTAACCTACGAGCAGTACTTC
TRBJ1-5,TRBV4-1,once,.,CASSRLQGPNQPQHF,TGCGCCAGCAGCCGGCTACAGGGCCCCAATCAGCCCCAGCATTTT
TRBJ2-2,TRBV6-5,.,.,CASSTAGTGELFF,TGTGCCAGCAGTACTGCGGGGACCGGGGAGCTGTTTTTT
TRBJ1-1,TRBV29-1,.,TRBD1,CSVRAGTAHTEAFF,TGCAGCGTCAGAGCCGGGACAGCCCACACTGAAGCTTTCTTT
TRBJ2-7,TRBV2,.,.,CASRDMYYEQYF,TGTGCCAGCCGGGACATGTACTACGAGCAGTACTTC
TRBJ2-7,TRBV28,once,TRBD1,CASRGQGSYEQYF,TGTGCCAGCAGGGGACAGGGCTCCTACGAGCAGTACTTC
TRBJ1-4,TRBV7-9,.,TRBD1,CASSTHWTGESASEKLFF,TGTGCCAGCAGCACCCATTGGACAGGGGAGTCAGCGAGTGAAAAACTGTTTTTT
TRBJ1-1,TRBV4-1,few,.,CASSHPPWTALSFF,TGCGCCAGCAGCCACCCCCCTTGGACAGCTCTGTCTTTCTTT
TRBJ2-7,TRBV27,.,.,CASSPPYEQYF,TGTGCCAGCAGTCCTCCCTACGAGCAGTACTTC
TRBJ1-5,TRBV28,.,.,CASSLAGANQPQHF,TGTGCCAGCAGTTTAGCAGGGGCAAATCAGCCCCAGCATTTT
TRBJ1-3,TRBV5-4,once,.,CASRKGDTGSFGNTIYF,TGTGCCAGCAGGAAAGGAGACACAGGGAGCTTTGGAAACACCATATATTTT
TRBJ2-1,TRBV27,once,TRBD1,CASSFRDRGNEQFF,TGTGCCAGCAGTTTCCGGGACAGGGGCAATGAGCAGTTCTTC
TRBJ2-3,TRBV11-2,.,TRBD2,CASRPLTSGVTDTQYF,TGTGCCAGCAGACCATTGACTAGCGGTGTCACAGATACGCAGTATTTT
TRBJ1-6,TRBV2,once,TRBD1,CAGTGGNSPLHF,TGTGCCGGTACAGGGGGTAATTCACCCCTCCACTTT
TRBJ2-3,TRBV6-1,once,.,CASSEAPGTQYF,TGTGCCAGCAGTGAAGCGCCCGGGACGCAGTATTTT
TRBJ2-1,TRBV5-1,.,.,CASSLLAGRHNEQFF,TGCGCCAGCAGCTTGTTGGCGGGGAGACACAATGAGCAGTTCTTC
TRBJ1-1,TRBV7-9,.,TRBD1,CASSLPGQGLGTEAFF,TGTGCCAGCAGCTTACCGGGACAGGGGCTAGGCACTGAAGCTTTCTTT
TRBJ1-1,TRBV18,.,.,CASSPPQTNTEAFF,TGTGCCAGCTCACCACCGCAAACAAACACTGAAGCTTTCTTT
TRBJ2-1,TRBV4-1,.,TRBD2,CASRLTSGRISEQFF,TGCGCCAGCAGGCTGACTAGCGGGAGAATAAGTGAGCAGTTCTTC
TRBJ2-1,TRBV29-1,.,TRBD2,CSVEDPQTGGYNEQFF,TGCAGCGTTGAAGATCCCCAGACGGGGGGATACAATGAGCAGTTCTTC
TRBJ2-7,TRBV11-2,.,TRBD1,CASSRQGNSHEQYF,TGTGCCAGCAGTCGACAGGGAAATTCGCACGAGCAGTACTTC
TRBJ2-5,TRBV9,.,TRBD2,CASSPAGGGWYQETQYF,TGTGCCAGCAGCCCTGCTGGGGGGGGTTGGTACCAAGAGACCCAGTACTTC
TRBJ2-7,TRBV5-8,.,.,CASSLRDSLPEQYF,TGTGCCAGCAGCTTACGGGACTCCCTTCCCGAGCAGTACTTC
TRBJ2-7,TRBV19,.,TRBD1,CASSPGGWEQYF,TGTGCCAGTAGTCCAGGGGGTTGGGAGCAGTACTTC
TRBJ2-2,TRBV5-1,.,TRBD1,CASSRGQGNTGELFF,TGCGCCAGCAGCCGGGGACAGGGGAACACCGGGGAGCTGTTTTTT
TRBJ2-1,TRBV9,once,TRBD2,CASSVATGGYNEQFF,TGTGCCAGCAGCGTAGCAACGGGAGGCTACAATGAGCAGTTCTTC
TRBJ1-1,TRBV7-9,few,TRBD1,CASSSGQATEAFF,TGTGCCAGCAGCTCCGGACAGGCCACTGAAGCTTTCTTT
TRBJ2-2,TRBV29-1,.,.,CSVHKNTGELFF,TGCAGCGTTCACAAGAACACCGGGGAGCTGTTTTTT